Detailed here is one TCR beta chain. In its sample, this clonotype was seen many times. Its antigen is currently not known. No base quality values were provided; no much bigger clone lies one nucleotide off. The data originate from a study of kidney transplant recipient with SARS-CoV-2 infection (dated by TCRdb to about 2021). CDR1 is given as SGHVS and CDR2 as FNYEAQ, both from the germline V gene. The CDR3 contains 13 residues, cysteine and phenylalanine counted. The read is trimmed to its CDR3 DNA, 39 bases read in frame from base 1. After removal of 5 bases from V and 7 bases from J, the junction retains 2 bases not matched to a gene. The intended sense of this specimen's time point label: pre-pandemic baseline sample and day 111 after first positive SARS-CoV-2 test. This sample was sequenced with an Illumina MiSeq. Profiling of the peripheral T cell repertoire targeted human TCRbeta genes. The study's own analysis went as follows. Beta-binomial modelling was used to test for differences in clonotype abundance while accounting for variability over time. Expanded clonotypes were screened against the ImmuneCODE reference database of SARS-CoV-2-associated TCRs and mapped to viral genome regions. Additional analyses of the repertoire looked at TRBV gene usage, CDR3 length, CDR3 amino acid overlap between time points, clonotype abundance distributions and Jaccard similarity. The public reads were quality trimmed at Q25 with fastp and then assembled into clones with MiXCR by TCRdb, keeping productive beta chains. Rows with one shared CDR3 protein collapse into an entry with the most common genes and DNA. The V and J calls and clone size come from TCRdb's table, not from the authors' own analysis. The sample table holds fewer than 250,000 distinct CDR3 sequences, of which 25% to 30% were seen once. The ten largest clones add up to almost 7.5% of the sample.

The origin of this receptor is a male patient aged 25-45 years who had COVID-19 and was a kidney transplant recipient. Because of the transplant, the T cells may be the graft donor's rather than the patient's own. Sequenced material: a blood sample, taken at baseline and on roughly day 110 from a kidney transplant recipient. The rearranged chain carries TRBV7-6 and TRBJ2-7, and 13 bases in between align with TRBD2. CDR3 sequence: CASSPTSGGEQYF. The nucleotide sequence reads TGTGCCAGCAGCCCGACTAGCGGGGGGGAGCAGTACTTC.